The present entry profiles one TCR beta chain with its context. Its antigen remains unidentified. The sample originates from a study of cytomegalovirus exposure and HLA in healthy donors. As for the study in general: Inside one of the first data releases sat 80 million to 95 million unique TCRs taken from HLA-typed donors. Study-level points and caveats: Under in vitro conditions, a few CMV-associated chains were confirmed as specific for CMV antigens. Near-uniform donor sequencing depth was presumed by presence/absence analyses.

The PCR contained 60 Vbeta and 13 Jbeta primers. Here immunoSEQ multiplex PCR was the method, and the copy in TCRdb shows in-frame clones only, minus some. The data show over 100,000 clones, roughly two thirds seen once. The V segment lost 3 bases and the J segment 6 bases; nucleotides outside the gene matches: 6. CDR3 length: 14 amino acids. The germline V gene has CDR1 SGHRS and CDR2 YFSETQ. The TCR was taken from a man between 40 and 49 years old in good health and CMV-seronegative. Sample: PBMCs. The V call is TRBV5-1, the J call TRBJ2-7; 10 bases match TRBD1. DNA for the CDR3: TGCGCCAGCAGCTCCGGGACAGGGGTTGGCGAGCAGTACTTC. Its protein is CASSSGTGVGEQYF.